Following are 26 T cell receptor beta chains from one sample sequenced in a study of T-cell memory formation after mild COVID-19. MiXCR, run by TCRdb on the 5' RACE reads, gives a single entry per CDR3 protein. The sample carries about 340,000 distinct CDR3 sequences, 20% to 25% recorded once. Sequenced input: PBMCs or a T cell subset sorted from them (not recorded which). These receptor sequences come from an adult woman who had mild COVID-19 (a few samples of this study predate the infection). Cell type and time point are not known.

In regard to this clonotype: Sequence at one end of the junction differs from germline and may be a read error. This chain connects TRBV9 to TRBJ2-1, with D perhaps TRBD2 (7 bases). Looked up from germline, CDR1 is SGDLS and CDR2 is YYNGEE. This CDR3 spans 15 amino acids. The CDR3 DNA follows: TGTGCCAGCAGCCTCTCAGAGGGGGGGCCTAGGGAGCAGTTATTC. The encoded protein is CASSLSEGGPREQLF.

The table lists this clonotype with a few counts. Written as DNA, the CDR3 is TGTGCCAGTAGTCACAGGGCTGGGTCCTACGAGCAGTACTTC. Amino acids: CASSHRAGSYEQYF. The chain uses TRBV5-6 and TRBJ2-7, with D perhaps TRBD1 (6 bases). The CDR3 totals 14 residues. The germline V gene has CDR1 SGHDT and CDR2 YYEEEE. Deletions cut 8 bases from V and 1 base from J, with 16 bases between.

This rearrangement joins TRBV6-5 to TRBJ2-5; TRBD2 aligns across 11 bases. From germline, CDR1 is MNHEY and CDR2 SVGAGI. The ends lost 5 bases at V and 1 base at J; junction bases unmatched: 3. The CDR3 totals 15 residues. The CDR3 sequence is CASSGLAGSQETQYF. The CDR3 DNA is TGTGCCAGCAGTGGACTAGCGGGTAGCCAAGAGACCCAGTACTTC.

At least ten counts were recorded for this clonotype. The DNA for the CDR3 is TGTGCCAGCAGTTTATCGCTGAACACTGAAGCTTTCTTT. It encodes CASSLSLNTEAFF. The chain is built from TRBV27 and TRBJ1-1; no clear D gene. The CDR3 is 13 residues long. CDR1 is MNHEY and CDR2 is SMNVEV in the germline V gene (reference sequence). The V end was cut by 0 bases, the J end by 0 bases, with 2 bases between.

The J gene is TRBJ2-7, the V gene TRBV5-1, with D possibly matching TRBD2 (6 bases). The CDR3 extends over 15 amino acids. Trimming left V 0 bases short and J 0 bases short, with 10 bases between. Germline V gene data show CDR1 as SGHRS and CDR2 as YFSETQ. For the CDR3, the DNA is TGCGCCAGCAGCTTGGGGGGGGTCGCCTCCTACGAGCAGTACTTC. Translation gives CASSLGGVASYEQYF.

This clonotype was seen a handful of times. The V gene is TRBV12-3 or TRBV12-4, the J gene TRBJ2-4; D uncertain. The CDR3 sequence is 11 residues long. Trimming left V 6 bases short and J 8 bases short, with 8 bases between. The CDR3 bases are TGTGCCAGCAGCCCCGCCGACATTCAGTACTTC. It yields the protein CASSPADIQYF.

By sample share, this clonotype is hyperexpanded. V is TRBV12-3 or TRBV12-4 and J is TRBJ1-2; D might be TRBD1 (6 bases). The CDR3 has 15 amino acids. The V end was cut by 6 bases, the J end by 4 bases, with 18 bases between. CDR3 sequence (DNA): TGTGCCAGCAGCTCCGACAGGAAACCCTCCTATGGCTACACCTTC. It specifies CASSSDRKPSYGYTF.

The chain carries TRBV6-5 and TRBJ1-4, with 9 bases identical to TRBD1. CDR3 length equals 14 residues. Losses at the gene ends were 2 bases for V and 5 bases for J; bases not matched to a gene: 0. Germline CDR1 MNHEY, CDR2 SVGAGI. The DNA of the CDR3 is TGTGCCAGCAGTTACGGACAGGGGAATGAAAAACTGTTTTTT. This sequence encodes CASSYGQGNEKLFF.

The J gene is TRBJ1-2, the V gene TRBV12-3 or TRBV12-4; D might be TRBD1 (5 bases). V lost 1 base and J lost 8, with 8 bases in between. This CDR3 is 12 amino acids long. The CDR3 coding sequence is TGTGCCAGCAGTTTAGTAGGGGTGGGCTACACCTTC. It translates to CASSLVGVGYTF.

The chain uses TRBV12-3 or TRBV12-4 and TRBJ1-2; D remains unclear. CDR3 length: 14 residues. V shed 3 bases and J shed 6 bases, with 14 bases lying between them. The CDR3 DNA reads as TGTGCCAGCAGTTTCCGGGCGGGGTACGATGGCTACACCTTC. Residues: CASSFRAGYDGYTF.

This clonotype has only a few counts. The chain has TRBV10-3 and TRBJ2-1; either TRBD1 or TRBD2 may supply D (5 bases each). V was shortened by 6 bases and J by 1 base, with 7 bases between the two germline ends. Per germline, CDR1 ENHRY and CDR2 SYGVKD. This CDR3 is 13 amino acids long. The DNA of the CDR3 is TGTGCCATCAGGGGGGATTCCTACAATGAGCAGTTCTTC. Translated: CAIRGDSYNEQFF.

This clonotype has just a few counts. This chain uses TRBV12-3 or TRBV12-4 with TRBJ2-5; 9 positions agree with TRBD2. This CDR3 has 15 residues. V lost 3 bases, J lost 2 bases, and 4 bases stayed unmatched. The CDR3 DNA reads TGTGCCAGCAGTTTTGTACTAGCGGGTCAAGAGACCCAGTACTTC. Protein sequence: CASSFVLAGQETQYF.

In this sample, this clonotype turned up a few times. This rearrangement joins TRBV14 to TRBJ2-1, with 7 bases that match TRBD2. Looked up from germline, CDR1 is SGHDN and CDR2 is FVKESK. This CDR3 is built from 11 residues. The ends lost 4 bases at V and 12 bases at J; junction bases unmatched: 3. The CDR3 DNA follows: TGTGCCAGCAGCCTTGGCGGGGGGCAGTTCTTC. Residues: CASSLGGGQFF.

The chain uses TRBV12-3 or TRBV12-4 and TRBJ2-5; 7 bases map to TRBD1. V shed 6 bases, J shed 5 bases, and the junction held 6 bases outside the gene matches. The CDR3 totals 13 residues. The CDR3 DNA follows: TGTGCCAGCAGCGAAACAGGGGTCGAGACCCAGTACTTC. Translation gives CASSETGVETQYF.

CDR3 loop: CASSLSMEETQYF. Here the CDR3 DNA reads TGTGCCAGCAGTTTATCGATGGAAGAGACCCAGTACTTC. The chain couples TRBV12-3 or TRBV12-4 to TRBJ2-5, with unresolved D. CDR3 size: 13 residues. Between the trimmed V and J ends, which lost 2 bases and 3 bases, there was a span of 7 bases.

This clonotype has more than one count but fewer than ten. This chain uses TRBV13 with TRBJ1-1, with D hard to call. In germline, CDR1 is PRHDT, CDR2 FYEKMQ (reference sequence). V was clipped by 4 bases and J by 4 bases, with 7 bases between them. The CDR3 is made up of 12 amino acids. CDR3 bases: TGTGCCAGCAGCTCTGGGCTCACTGAAGCTTTCTTT. It is translated as CASSSGLTEAFF.

The chain is built from TRBV24-1 and TRBJ1-5, with unresolved D. From germline, CDR1 is KGHDR and CDR2 SFDVKD. The germline V and J ends were trimmed by 0 bases and 7 bases, with 9 bases remaining between them. This CDR3 is 14 amino acids long. CDR3 in DNA: TGTGCCACCAGTGATTTGGAGGGTTTGCAGCCCCAGCATTTT. Its protein product is CATSDLEGLQPQHF.

The rearrangement uses TRBV18 and TRBJ2-7; 7 bases are a match to TRBD1. This CDR3 spans 15 amino acids. V was pared by 2 bases and J by 2 bases, with 6 bases of the junction left unmatched. Germline V CDR1 and CDR2: KGHSH, LQKENI. The CDR3 DNA follows: TGTGCCAGCTCACCAACCGACAGGGCCCCCTACGAGCAGTACTTC. Protein sequence: CASSPTDRAPYEQYF. Using reference TRBV18 and TRBJ2-7 for the parts outside the CDR3, the full variable domain is NAGVMQNPRHLVRRRGQEARLRCSPMKGHSHVYWYRQLPEEGLKFMVYLQKENIIDESGMPKERFSAEFPKEGPSILRIQQVVRGDSAAYFCASSPTDRAPYEQYFGPGTRLTVT.

This clonotype has only a few counts. This sequence joins TRBV20-1 and TRBJ2-1; 9 nucleotides align to TRBD2. V was clipped by 5 bases and J by 6 bases; unmatched bases: 11. The CDR3 has 15 residues. Germline V gives CDR1 DFQATT, CDR2 SNEGSKA (reference sequence). The DNA for the CDR3 is TGCAGTGCTTCAATTCCGGGACTAGCCGGCAATGAGCAGTTCTTC. The encoded protein is CSASIPGLAGNEQFF.

This chain uses TRBV12-3 or TRBV12-4 with TRBJ2-1, with TRBD2 as a possible D gene (6 bases). Trimming took 3 bases from V and 2 from J, leaving 14 bases between them. This CDR3 is 16 amino acids long. CDR3 DNA sequence: TGTGCCAGCAGTTTGAGGCCCGGCGGGGCCTACAATGAGCAGTTCTTC. Protein product: CASSLRPGGAYNEQFF.

The chain is built from TRBV7-2 and TRBJ2-3, with D perhaps being TRBD1 or TRBD2 (5 bases each). Trimming stripped 2 bases from V and 4 bases from J, with 16 bases between. CDR3 length equals 16 residues. From germline, CDR1 is SGHTA and CDR2 FQGNSA. In DNA, the CDR3 is TGTGCCAGCAGCTTAAGGGGACCCCTTGGGGCAGATACGCAGTATTTT. This translates into CASSLRGPLGADTQYF.

Ten or more counts support this clonotype. V usage is TRBV5-1 and J usage is TRBJ1-2; D gene uncertain. CDR1 is SGHRS, CDR2 YFSETQ, per germline. The CDR3 sequence is 13 residues long. V was trimmed by 0 bases and J by 2 bases, leaving 5 bases between them. The CDR3 DNA is TGCGCCAGCAGCTTGGTGGGAAACTATGGCTACACCTTC. Translating it yields CASSLVGNYGYTF.

V is TRBV7-2 and J is TRBJ1-1, with 8 bases fitting TRBD1. V trimming: 5 bases; J trimming: 4 bases; junction bases outside the gene matches: 15. This CDR3 region has 17 residues. Per germline, CDR1 SGHTA and CDR2 FQGNSA. The CDR3 here is CASSPNLKDRVSTEAFF. Written as DNA, the CDR3 is TGTGCCAGCAGCCCCAACCTAAAGGACAGGGTGAGCACTGAAGCTTTCTTT.

This clonotype has ten or more counts. This chain connects TRBV4-1 to TRBJ2-1; D possibly uses TRBD1 or TRBD2 (5 bases each). The CDR3 is 16 residues long. Germline V CDR1 and CDR2: MGHRA, YSYEKL. Between the trimmed V and J ends, which lost 4 bases and 8 bases, there was a span of 21 bases. The CDR3 protein is CASSLTVVGEFYEQFF. The CDR3 DNA sequence: TGCGCCAGCAGCCTCACCGTGGTGGGGGAGTTCTATGAGCAGTTCTTC.

This rearrangement joins TRBV27 to TRBJ1-2; 7 bases are a match to TRBD1. The germline CDR1 and CDR2 sequences are MNHEY and SMNVEV (reference sequence). The length of the CDR3 is 13 residues. J was trimmed by 6 bases and V by 5 bases; bases with no gene match: 6. The CDR3 sequence is CASSPGGQNGYTF. For the CDR3, the DNA is TGTGCCAGCAGTCCGGGGGGACAGAATGGCTACACCTTC.

The CDR3: CSVVGTESYNEQFF. DNA of the CDR3: TGCAGCGTTGTAGGGACCGAATCCTACAATGAGCAGTTCTTC. The chain is built from TRBV29-1 and TRBJ2-1; possibly TRBD1 or TRBD2 for D (5 bases each). Germline V gives CDR1 SQVTM, CDR2 ANQGSEA. Trimming stripped 4 bases from V and 1 base from J, with 11 bases between. CDR3 size: 14 residues.